The entry below gives a single T cell receptor beta chain sequence along with its context. Its antigen is currently unknown. Assay used: immunoSEQ multiplex PCR; TCRdb lists only in-frame clones, some missing. The sample carries around 2,000,000 clones, about 93% recorded once. Naive-designated CD8 cells lacked CD45RO, were positively enriched for CCR7, and omitted terminally differentiated effector memory CD45RA+ cells. The sample is drawn from a study of shared clonotypes between healthy human individuals. Study outcomes and limitations: Large depth notwithstanding, sorted-subset sequencing proved incomplete by rarefaction.

The V gene end was trimmed by 8 bases and the J gene end by 1 base; junction bases not matched to a gene: 7. In germline, CDR1 is MNHEY, CDR2 SVGAGI. The CDR3 extends over 14 amino acids. The source is a man aged 18 to 30 in good health. Some clones in this sample may be carry-over from other donors' samples. The chain is built from TRBV6-5 and TRBJ2-5, with 7 nucleotides matching TRBD2. The sequenced sample was naive CD8+ T cells from PBMCs. For the CDR3, the DNA is TGTGCCAGCGGGAGGCGGGAGCGCCAAGAGACCCAGTACTTC. This gives the protein CASGRRERQETQYF.